These 20 T cell receptor beta chains were sequenced from one sample in a study of response to subunit inactivated influenza vaccine. Using its own MiXCR run on the RT-PCR reads, TCRdb lists one record per CDR3 protein. This sample has about 780,000 distinct CDR3 sequences; approximately 17% occur once, and the top ten carry about a tenth. This sample comprised PBMCs from blood, obtained 4 to 6 days after vaccination. Every receptor here comes from a man aged 45-60 years who received an inactivated influenza vaccine.

The chain is built from TRBV5-1 and TRBJ2-5, with 10 nucleotides matching TRBD2. The germline V gene has CDR1 SGHRS and CDR2 YFSETQ. The CDR3 spans 13 residues. The V segment lost 4 bases and the J segment 6 bases; nucleotides outside the gene matches: 3. DNA for the CDR3: TGCGCCAGCAGCGAGCGGGGGGGAAAGACCCAGTACTTC. This sequence encodes CASSERGGKTQYF.

This clonotype was counted once. The chain combines TRBV28 with TRBJ2-7; D unclear. Trimming stripped 2 bases from V and 3 bases from J, with 11 bases between. CDR1 and CDR2 from the germline V gene are MDHEN and SYDVKM. CDR3 length: 14 residues. The CDR3 loop reads CASSLNPTGYEQYF. DNA of the CDR3: TGTGCCAGCAGTTTAAATCCCACGGGCTACGAGCAGTACTTC.

V gene TRBV5-1 combines with J gene TRBJ2-1, with 7 positions matching TRBD1. V lost 7 bases and J lost 5; bases outside the gene matches: 9. Germline values: CDR1 SGHRS, CDR2 YFSETQ. This CDR3 comprises 14 residues. The CDR3 DNA reads as TGCGCCAGCCATGTTCAGGGGACAGACAATGAGCAGTTCTTC. It is translated as CASHVQGTDNEQFF.

A few counts support this clonotype. CDR3 DNA sequence: TGCAGTGCTAGAGATGGGCAGGGGCCGTATAATTCACCCCTCCACTTT. As protein: CSARDGQGPYNSPLHF. This chain uses TRBV20-1 with TRBJ1-6, with D perhaps TRBD1 (6 bases). The V and J ends lost 0 bases and 4 bases respectively, with 13 bases between them. The CDR3 consists of 16 residues. Germline CDR1 DFQATT, CDR2 SNEGSKA (reference sequence).

The J gene is TRBJ2-2, the V gene TRBV4-3; 7 nucleotides match TRBD1. This CDR3 comprises 17 residues. Germline CDR1 reads LGHNA; CDR2 reads YSLEER. J was trimmed by 2 bases and V by 5 bases; bases with no gene match: 11. The CDR3 region has the DNA TGCGCCAGCAGCAGGGGGAGACAGGGCCTTAACACCGGGGAGCTGTTTTTT. It yields the protein CASSRGRQGLNTGELFF.

The rearrangement links TRBV5-1 to TRBJ2-7; TRBD2 aligns across 11 bases. Germline V gene lookup returns CDR1 SGHRS and CDR2 YFSETQ. After removal of 4 bases from V and 2 bases from J, the junction contained 11 bases not matched to a gene. The CDR3 spans 17 residues. DNA for the CDR3: TGCGCCAGCAGCGCGCTTCCTCCGGGACTAGCGGCCTACGAGCAGTACTTC. Translated, it gives CASSALPPGLAAYEQYF.

V gene TRBV4-2 combines with J gene TRBJ1-2, with 7 bases aligning to TRBD1. The CDR3 totals 15 residues. Trimming took 3 bases from V and 10 from J; bases not matched to a gene: 14. Germline loops: CDR1 LGHNA, CDR2 YNFKEQ. This chain's CDR3 is CASSHDMGQRAPYTF. Here the CDR3 DNA reads TGTGCCAGCAGCCATGATATGGGACAGAGAGCCCCCTACACCTTC.

This chain links TRBV21-1 with TRBJ1-3; the D segment call TRBD1 is taken from the table without a DNA check. TRBV21-1 is a recognized pseudogene. The CDR3 has 18 amino acids. CDR3 residues: CATSRQRQPGRSGNTIYF. DNA of the CDR3: TGTGCCACCTCTCGACAGCGTCAACCGGGGCGCTCTGGAAACACCATATATTTT.

In this sample, this clonotype turned up many times. The rearrangement links TRBV12-3 or TRBV12-4 to TRBJ2-6; D is perhaps TRBD1 or TRBD2 (5 bases each). Trimming cost V 3 bases and J 0 bases, with 12 bases left between them. This CDR3 has 17 amino acids. In DNA, the CDR3 is TGTGCCAGCAGTTTTTGGGACCGAGCCTCTGGGGCCAACGTCCTGACTTTC. Translation gives CASSFWDRASGANVLTF.

This clonotype has just a few counts. The chain has TRBV7-9 and TRBJ2-5; 8 positions agree with TRBD1. The V segment lost 6 bases and the J segment 2 bases; nucleotides outside the gene matches: 8. CDR1 is SEHNR and CDR2 is FQNEAQ in the germline V gene (reference sequence). This CDR3 region has 15 residues. The CDR3 loop is CASRPLDRVQETQYF. CDR3 DNA sequence: TGTGCCAGCAGACCATTGGACAGGGTTCAAGAGACCCAGTACTTC.

Note on this clonotype: With a much larger clone just one base away, this may be a read error. The chain joins TRBV4-3 to TRBJ2-5, with D possibly being TRBD1 (6 bases). The CDR3 runs 16 residues. Germline CDR1 is LGHNA and CDR2 is YSLEER. The CDR3 sequence: CAGSQGTGTSAKTQYF. CDR3 coding DNA: TGCGCCGGCAGCCAAGGAACAGGGACATCCGCCAAGACCCAGTACTTC.

The chain is built from TRBV20-1 and TRBJ2-7; D may be TRBD2 (5 bases). This CDR3 spans 14 amino acids. Germline V CDR1 and CDR2: DFQATT, SNEGSKA (reference sequence). Trimming removed 7 bases at V and 1 base at J, with 17 bases between. Here the CDR3 DNA reads TGCAGTGGAAGACCCGGGATGGGTTCCTACGAGCAGTACTTC. Encoded protein: CSGRPGMGSYEQYF.

The chain joins TRBV7-2 to TRBJ2-7; perhaps TRBD2 as D (5 bases). This CDR3 is 15 amino acids long. CDR1 is SGHTA, CDR2 FQGNSA, per germline. Deletions cut 2 bases from V and 2 bases from J, with 13 bases between. The CDR3 nucleotides read TGTGCCAGCAGCTTACCGGGGAGTTTTCCCTACGAGCAGTACTTC. It codes for CASSLPGSFPYEQYF.

In its sample, this clonotype was seen a few times. The chain uses TRBV6-1 and TRBJ2-1, with TRBD2 matching over 7 bases. V trimming: 2 bases; J trimming: 9 bases; junction bases outside the gene matches: 4. The CDR3 sequence is 13 residues long. Germline lookup yields CDR1 MNHNS and CDR2 SASEGT. CDR3 sequence: CASSEKSGGEQFF. CDR3 DNA: TGTGCCAGCAGTGAAAAGTCGGGGGGTGAGCAGTTCTTC.

This clonotype was counted ten times or more. This chain joins TRBV6-5 and TRBJ1-2; perhaps TRBD1 as D (5 bases). Trimming stripped 9 bases from V and 4 bases from J, with 12 bases between. In germline, CDR1 is MNHEY, CDR2 SVGAGI. CDR3 length equals 12 residues. CDR3 amino acids: CASADKPYGYTF. CDR3 sequence (DNA): TGTGCCAGTGCGGACAAACCCTATGGCTACACCTTC.

This clonotype was recorded a few times. The chain combines TRBV20-1 with TRBJ1-2; possibly TRBD1 for D (5 bases). The CDR3 loop spans 15 amino acids. Germline assignment: CDR1 DFQATT and CDR2 SNEGSKA (reference sequence). Trimming removed 6 bases from V and 3 bases from J, with 20 bases in between. As DNA, the CDR3 is TGCAGTGCGAGCTCTTTGGGAGGGGACCACTATGGCTACACCTTC. Protein product: CSASSLGGDHYGYTF.

J is TRBJ2-1 and V is TRBV9, with 10 bases aligning to TRBD2. From germline, CDR1 is SGDLS and CDR2 YYNGEE. The CDR3 sequence is 13 residues long. Germline trimming cut 5 bases from V and 7 bases from J; bases unmatched to any gene: 3. Written as DNA, the CDR3 is TGTGCCAGCAGTTCACTAGCGGGAAATGAGCAGTTCTTC. Amino acids: CASSSLAGNEQFF.

V gene TRBV20-1 combines with J gene TRBJ2-1, with 11 bases aligning to TRBD2. There are 16 residues in the CDR3. V was pared by 6 bases and J by 4 bases, with 11 bases of the junction left unmatched. Germline values: CDR1 DFQATT, CDR2 SNEGSKA (reference sequence). The CDR3 DNA is TGCAGTGCCGATGCCTGGGGGACTAGCGGTTACAATGAGCAGTTCTTC. It encodes CSADAWGTSGYNEQFF.

This chain joins TRBV21-1 and TRBJ2-7; the DNA was not compared with TRBD2, the D call given in the table. TRBV21-1 counts as a pseudogene. The CDR3 extends over 13 amino acids. The CDR3 reads CASSNGEVGEQYF. CDR3 in DNA: TGTGCCAGCAGCAATGGGGAGGTGGGGGAGCAGTACTTC.

This chain links TRBV29-1 with TRBJ1-2; 12 bases line up with TRBD1. The CDR3 extends over 14 amino acids. Per germline, CDR1 SQVTM and CDR2 ANQGSEA. The junction had 4 bases not matched to a gene; V was cut back by 4 bases and J by 4 bases. CDR3 loop: CSVGRDRGLYGYTF. For the CDR3, the DNA is TGCAGCGTTGGTAGGGACAGGGGGCTCTATGGCTACACCTTC.